This TCR beta chain was recovered during a study of T cell responses to AZD1222 COVID-19 vaccine. Study-wide context: Whether given at about 4 or about 12 weeks, second doses were pooled.

This clone was counted only a few times. The antigen is unknown. Here immunoSEQ multiplex PCR was the method, and the copy in TCRdb shows in-frame clones only, minus some. Counted here are 55,000 to 75,000 clones, around nine tenths occurring once; the ten biggest clones make up 7.8%. CDR1 and CDR2 from the germline V gene are KGHSY and FQNENV. The CDR3 has 15 amino acids. V lost 5 bases, J lost 2 bases, and 13 bases lay in between. Findings of the study overall: At study baseline, merely six AZD1222 recipients were seropositive. All repertoire sampling was performed exclusively after the peak T cell response.

V and J are TRBV16 and TRBJ1-5; D is possibly TRBD1 (6 bases). Sample: peripheral blood, taken on day 0 of AZD1222 vaccination. The clonotype comes from an adult in good health. The DNA of the CDR3 is TGTGCCAGCAGCTGGGGTGGGGGCGGCAATCAGCCCCAGCATTTT. Protein: CASSWGGGGNQPQHF. Together with reference TRBV16 and TRBJ1-5, the CDR3 gives the full variable domain: GEEVAQTPKHLVRGEGQKAKLYCAPIKGHSYVFWYQQVLKNEFKFLISFQNENVFDETGMPKERFSAKCLPNSPCSLEIQATKLEDSAVYFCASSWGGGGNQPQHFGDGTRLSIL.